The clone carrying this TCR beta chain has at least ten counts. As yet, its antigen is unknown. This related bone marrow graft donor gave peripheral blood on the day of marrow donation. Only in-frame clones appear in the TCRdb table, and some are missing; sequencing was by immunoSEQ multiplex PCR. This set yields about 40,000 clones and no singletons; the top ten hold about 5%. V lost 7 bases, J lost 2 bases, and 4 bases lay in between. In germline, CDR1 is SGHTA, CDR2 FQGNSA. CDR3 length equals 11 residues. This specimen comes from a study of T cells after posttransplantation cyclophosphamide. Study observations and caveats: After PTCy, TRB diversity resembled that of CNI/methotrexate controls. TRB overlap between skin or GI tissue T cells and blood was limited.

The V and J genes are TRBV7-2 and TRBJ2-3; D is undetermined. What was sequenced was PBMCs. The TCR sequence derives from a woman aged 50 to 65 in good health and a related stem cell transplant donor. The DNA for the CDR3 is TGTGCCAGCACCTCCACAGATACGCAGTATTTT. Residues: CASTSTDTQYF.